This T cell receptor beta chain was recovered during a study of shared clonotypes between healthy human individuals (dated by TCRdb to 2020 to 2022). Regarding the study in general: A few men and two women, aged 18 to 49 years, made up the cohort. Leukapheresis yielded between about 0.85 and 10 billion PBMCs per donor. Blood TCR repertoires of five healthy adults were deeply sequenced to estimate repertoire size and the extent of clonotype sharing between individuals. Libraries were prepared and TCR repertoires were sequenced by different laboratories using diverse techniques, in order to increase sequencing depth and limit assay-specific biases. Per donor, three plates each were used for CD4 naive and CD4 memory, two for CD8 naive, and one for CD8 memory. Findings and caveats that apply to the study as a whole: Higher generation probabilities were observed for clonotypes shared by all four sorted-subset donors than for non-shared clonotypes. Sampling was restricted to blood, and TCR repertoires in tissue are likely to differ from TCR repertoires in blood. Even with the large sequencing depth, rarefaction of the sorted-subset datasets indicated that sequencing was incomplete. Larger estimated clonotype richness was generally found for naive subsets than for memory subsets. Based on pairwise subsampling, the degree of clonotype sharing among donors was expected to be affected by sequencing depth. Because the study included only a small number of donors, the genetic and exposure-history diversity represented was limited. Sharing across several donors was observed for around 4.8% of naive CD4, 3% to 4% of naive CD8, around 2.5% of memory CD4, and approximately 0.41% of memory CD8 clonotypes.

Using the deep immunoSEQ assay, multiplex PCR amplified TCR CDR3 regions from genomic DNA. Genomic DNA extracted from each cell subset was distributed evenly over all wells of several immunoSEQ 96-well plates, and each plate served as one replicate. Each replicate PCR for sorted subsets received around 200 ng genomic DNA, equal to some 32,000 T cell genomes. The purified libraries were quantified using a Qubit 3.0 fluorometer, sized with a Bioanalyzer 2100, and then quantified again using the KAPA Library Quantification kit. A separate single-read 150-cycle Illumina NextSeq 550 flow cell was used to sequence each immunoSEQ 96-well plate. As for the original processing: Because only junctional sequences without quality scores were contained in the immunoSEQ output, filtering matching that applied to full-length reads could not be performed. To assign V/J genes and CDR3, sequences were annotated against IMGT germline references using PyIR, a Python wrapper for IgBLAST v1.9. Reads were filtered out if the reads had weak V/J assignments (E-value above 1e-6), no CDR3, stop codons, out-of-frame junctions, or ambiguous translated residues. V3J clonotypes were defined by identical inferred V gene, J gene, and CDR3 amino acid sequence. Percentage overlap between repertoires was calculated by dividing the number of shared unique clonotypes by the size of the smaller repertoire. Three approaches were used to assess repertoire richness: RTK rarefaction, the Chao1 estimator, and Recon v2.1 estimates of unobserved clonotypes. Generation probabilities were computed with OLGA for all TCRbeta clonotypes obtained by the gDNA method from a handful of donors. TCRdb provides this immuneACCESS table in a form limited to in-frame rearrangements. Some clones are lacking; in checked studies, under half of them reflect an unresolved V gene, and why the rest are absent is not known. D and trimming come from the DNA, and the V and J calls and clone size come from that table. The sample data list around 2,000,000 clones, and approximately 94% of these were observed just once. In total, the top ten clones hold roughly 1% of the sample.

As regards this clone: This receptor's antigen is unknown. One base away there is no much larger clone; base qualities are not given.

CD8 naive samples were CD45RO-negative cells positively selected for CCR7, giving a CD45RA+CCR7+ population that excluded TemRA cells. The donors were healthy, HIV-negative adults who had no recently reported acute infections or vaccinations. Every donor was a Caucasian adult living in Nashville, Tennessee, USA. Blood was obtained by leukapheresis, after which PBMCs were separated by Ficoll-Histopaque density gradient centrifugation and cryopreserved in liquid nitrogen vapor phase. Analytical flow cytometry was used to check the purity and quantity of every magnetically sorted T cell population. Genomic DNA was isolated from each sorted fraction and quantified by UV absorbance on a Nanodrop 2000c. Trimming removed 4 bases from V and 2 bases from J; the gene matches leave 5 bases unexplained. The germline V gene (reference sequence) yields LNHNV for CDR1 and YYDKDF for CDR2. The CDR3 spans 15 residues, from the cysteine through the phenylalanine. The DNA shown is the 45-base CDR3, in frame from base 1.

The rearranged segments are TRBV15 and TRBJ1-5; 7 bases in between match TRBD1. The specimen sequenced was naive CD8+ T cells sorted from blood. This specimen's cell subset or site label, interpreted: CD45RA+CCR7+. This TCR was recovered from a man younger than 35 in good health. The CDR3: CATSTDRERNQPQHF. The DNA sequence is as follows: TGTGCCACCAGCACCGACAGGGAACGCAATCAGCCCCAGCATTTT.